This passage covers 16 T cell receptor beta chains from one sample sequenced in a study of blood T cell repertoires in COVID-19. The protocol was immunoSEQ multiplex PCR, while the TCRdb copy is restricted to in-frame clones and leaves out a portion. Of some 57,000 clones in the sample, 80% to 90% were seen once. The sequenced sample was peripheral blood. These receptors all stem from a man between 60 and 70 years old with acute or convalescent COVID-19.

The rearrangement uses TRBV12-3 or TRBV12-4 and TRBJ1-2, with a tentative D call TRBD1 (6 bases). This CDR3 has 13 residues. V lost 3 bases and J 6 bases, leaving 11 bases between the germline ends. The CDR3 sequence is CASSFNAGDGYTF. The CDR3 DNA sequence: TGTGCCAGCAGTTTTAACGCAGGGGATGGCTACACCTTC.

This clone was observed a single time. V is TRBV19 and J is TRBJ1-1, with 8 nucleotides matching TRBD1. In germline, CDR1 is LNHDA, CDR2 SQIVND (reference sequence). Unmatched junction bases numbered 6, after V lost 5 bases and J lost 10 bases. This CDR3 has 12 residues. The DNA for the CDR3 is TGTGCCAGTAGTCAACGACAGGGGACAGCTTTCTTT. Amino acids: CASSQRQGTAFF.

The V call is TRBV6-6, the J call TRBJ1-1, with 7 bases lining up with TRBD1. Germline V gene data show CDR1 as MNHNY and CDR2 as SVGAGI (reference sequence). V trimming: 2 bases; J trimming: 1 base; junction bases outside the gene matches: 7. This CDR3 has 16 amino acids. The CDR3 DNA follows: TGTGCCAGCAGTTACACGCCCGGGACAGAGAACACTGAAGCTTTCTTT. This gives the protein CASSYTPGTENTEAFF.

This rearrangement joins TRBV5-4 to TRBJ1-1; perhaps TRBD1 as D (6 bases). The germline CDR1 and CDR2 sequences are SGHNT and YYREEE (reference sequence). The germline V and J ends were trimmed by 0 bases and 1 base, with 13 bases remaining between them. The length of the CDR3 is 16 residues. The CDR3 loop is CASSLARQASNTEAFF. In DNA, the CDR3 is TGTGCCAGCAGCTTGGCGAGACAGGCCTCGAACACTGAAGCTTTCTTT. The entire variable domain, with the rest obtained from reference TRBV5-4 and TRBJ1-1, is as follows: ETGVTQSPTHLIKTRGQQVTLRCSSQSGHNTVSWYQQALGQGPQFIFQYYREEENGRGNFPPRFSGLQFPNYSSELNVNALELDDSALYLCASSLARQASNTEAFFGQGTRLTVV.

CDR3 protein: CASSLGGAGAYEQYF. The CDR3 DNA reads TGTGCCAGCAGCTTAGGTGGGGCTGGCGCCTACGAGCAGTACTTC. The V gene is TRBV7-9, the J gene TRBJ2-7; weak D call: TRBD1 (5 bases). The V and J ends lost 1 base and 2 bases respectively, with 12 bases between them. Germline CDR1 is SEHNR and CDR2 is FQNEAQ (reference sequence). The CDR3 has 15 amino acids.

The V call is TRBV10-2, the J call TRBJ2-7; TRBD1 is a possible D gene (6 bases). Germline V gene data show CDR1 as WSHSY and CDR2 as SAAADI. The CDR3 extends over 15 amino acids. Trimming pared 4 bases from V and 0 bases from J, leaving 13 bases between. The CDR3 sequence: CASSVPRGSSYEQYF. CDR3 nucleotides: TGCGCCAGCAGTGTACCCAGGGGAAGCTCCTACGAGCAGTACTTC.

The V gene is TRBV29-1, the J gene TRBJ1-4, with D hard to call. CDR3 size: 11 residues. Germline V gene sequence: CDR1 SQVTM, CDR2 ANQGSEA. The ends were cut back, 4 bases at V and 8 bases at J, with 8 bases in the middle. DNA for the CDR3: TGCAGCGTTGCGGTGTCGGAAAAACTGTTTTTT. This translates into CSVAVSEKLFF.

The chain employs TRBV18 and TRBJ2-6; D is undetermined. The CDR3 extends over 12 amino acids. V was cut by 6 bases and J by 4 bases, with 4 bases left in between. Germline CDR1 KGHSH, CDR2 LQKENI. The CDR3 is CASSAGANVLTF. The CDR3 coding sequence is TGTGCCAGCTCGGCCGGGGCCAACGTCCTGACTTTC. Supplemented by reference TRBV18 and TRBJ2-6, the full variable domain reads NAGVMQNPRHLVRRRGQEARLRCSPMKGHSHVYWYRQLPEEGLKFMVYLQKENIIDESGMPKERFSAEFPKEGPSILRIQQVVRGDSAAYFCASSAGANVLTFGAGSRLTVL.

The V and J genes are TRBV4-1 and TRBJ1-2; 10 bases are a match to TRBD1. V shed 2 bases and J 0 bases; nucleotides not matched to a gene: 6. Germline-derived CDR1 and CDR2 are MGHRA and YSYEKL. This CDR3 is 17 amino acids long. The CDR3 reads CASSQTYGQGANYGYTF. CDR3 bases: TGCGCCAGCAGCCAAACTTATGGACAGGGGGCTAACTATGGCTACACCTTC.

This chain uses TRBV11-2 with TRBJ2-7, with 8 bases lining up with TRBD1. Germline V lookup: CDR1 SGHAT, CDR2 FQNNGV. The CDR3 is 15 residues long. The J segment lost 3 bases and the V segment lost 5 bases, leaving 9 bases of the junction unmatched. The CDR3 DNA reads TGTGCCAGCAGCCCAGGGGGCACCCAGATCTACGAGCAGTACTTC. Its protein is CASSPGGTQIYEQYF.

The V call is TRBV5-1, the J call TRBJ1-3; 9 nucleotides match TRBD1. The V gene end was trimmed by 7 bases and the J gene end by 4 bases; junction bases not matched to a gene: 6. In germline, CDR1 is SGHRS, CDR2 YFSETQ. The CDR3 has 14 amino acids. The CDR3 DNA sequence: TGCGCCAGCTCGGGACAGGGAAGAGGAAACACCATATATTTT. Protein sequence: CASSGQGRGNTIYF.

This chain uses TRBV18 with TRBJ2-3, with 9 bases that match TRBD2. V shed 3 bases, J shed 0 bases, and the junction held 1 base outside the gene matches. Per the germline V gene, CDR1 is KGHSH and CDR2 is LQKENI. The CDR3 length is 15 residues. This CDR3 reads CASSPAGGSTDTQYF. In DNA, the CDR3 is TGTGCCAGCTCACCGGCGGGGGGGAGCACAGATACGCAGTATTTT.

The V call is TRBV10-3, the J call TRBJ1-4; no clear D gene. Trimming removed 0 bases at V and 1 base at J, with 3 bases between. The CDR3 loop spans 14 amino acids. CDR1 is ENHRY, CDR2 SYGVKD, per germline. The CDR3: CAISESLTNEKLFF. The CDR3 DNA reads as TGTGCCATCAGTGAGTCACTAACTAATGAAAAACTGTTTTTT.

The rearrangement uses TRBV27 and TRBJ1-4; D gene unclear. Germline V gene sequence: CDR1 MNHEY, CDR2 SMNVEV (reference sequence). CDR3 length: 11 amino acids. V gave up 5 bases and J gave up 4 bases, with 2 bases separating them. CDR3 bases: TGTGCCAGCAGTCATAATGAAAAACTGTTTTTT. Translating it yields CASSHNEKLFF.

This clone was detected only once. The J gene is TRBJ2-5, the V gene TRBV30; 9 nucleotides match TRBD2. CDR3 length equals 14 residues. Germline CDR1 GTSNPN, CDR2 SVGIG (reference sequence). V was clipped by 1 base and J by 1 base; unmatched bases: 1. CDR3 sequence: CAWSGGGAQETQYF. DNA for the CDR3: TGTGCCTGGAGTGGCGGGGGGGCCCAAGAGACCCAGTACTTC.

The V and J genes are TRBV20-1 and TRBJ1-4; TRBD1 aligns across 7 bases. V was pared by 3 bases and J by 5 bases, with 6 bases of the junction left unmatched. Germline V gives CDR1 DFQATT, CDR2 SNEGSKA (reference sequence). The CDR3 contains 14 residues. In DNA, the CDR3 is TGCAGTGCTAGTGTAGGGACAGCGAATGAAAAACTGTTTTTT. This sequence encodes CSASVGTANEKLFF.